This is a list of T cell receptor beta chains from one sample in a study of shared clonotypes between healthy human individuals. Some clones are missing from TCRdb's copy, which holds only in-frame ones; the method was immunoSEQ multiplex PCR. The repertoire includes roughly 2 million clones, approximately 94% of them detected once, and roughly 0.13% sits in the top ten. The sequenced sample was naive CD4+ T cells sorted from blood. Every receptor here comes from a man younger than 35 in good health. CDR3s include the opening cysteine and the closing phenylalanine or tryptophan. The order of the fields is clone size, V gene, J gene, CDR3 length, D gene, CDR3 protein, CDR3 DNA. The D gene is left open where the match is weak. Not all rows give a size; the values are once, few, many and, for expanded clones, a class.

NA	TRBV9	TRBJ2-1	16	NA	CASSVEPRGSYNEQFF	TGTGCCAGCAGCGTAGAGCCCCGAGGGTCCTACAATGAGCAGTTCTTC
once	TRBV4-3	TRBJ1-1	14	NA	CASSQDSMNTEAFF	TGCGCCAGCAGCCAAGACAGCATGAACACTGAAGCTTTCTTT
NA	TRBV4-3	TRBJ2-2	16	NA	CASSQVAGFYTGELFF	TGCGCCAGCAGCCAAGTTGCGGGATTTTACACCGGGGAGCTGTTTTTT
NA	TRBV27	TRBJ2-7	15	TRBD2	CASSYSGTRTYEQYF	TGTGCCAGCAGTTACTCCGGGACTAGGACTTACGAGCAGTACTTC
NA	TRBV5-1	TRBJ2-1	15	NA	CASSRTVPSYNEQFF	TGCGCCAGCAGCCGGACAGTACCCTCCTACAATGAGCAGTTCTTC
NA	TRBV13	TRBJ1-2	17	NA	CASSLGQGRLNNYGYTF	TGTGCCAGCAGCTTAGGACAAGGACGGCTTAATAACTATGGCTACACCTTC
NA	TRBV27	TRBJ1-5	14	NA	CASSPSPNNQPQHF	TGTGCCAGCAGCCCTTCACCGAACAATCAGCCCCAGCATTTT
NA	TRBV4-3	TRBJ2-1	16	NA	CASSQELAMYYNEQFF	TGCGCCAGCAGCCAAGAGCTAGCGATGTACTACAATGAGCAGTTCTTC
NA	TRBV19	TRBJ1-2	16	TRBD1	CASSRAGTGGNYGYTF	TGTGCCAGTAGTAGGGCCGGGACAGGCGGAAACTATGGCTACACCTTC
NA	TRBV5-1	TRBJ2-2	13	NA	CASSLAASGELFF	TGCGCCAGCAGCTTAGCAGCGTCCGGGGAGCTGTTTTTT
once	TRBV10-1	TRBJ1-4	15	TRBD1	CASSDPGTGDEKLFF	TGCGCCAGCAGTGATCCCGGGACAGGGGACGAAAAACTGTTTTTT
NA	TRBV5-1	TRBJ2-5	16	TRBD2	CASSSGTSGPSITQYF	TGCGCCAGCAGCAGTGGGACTAGCGGTCCGTCCATTACCCAGTACTTC
once	TRBV6-6	TRBJ2-2	13	TRBD1	CASSRDSTGELFF	TGTGCCAGCAGTAGGGACAGCACCGGGGAGCTGTTTTTT
once	TRBV10-3	TRBJ2-3	17	NA	CAISDPGSHQITDTQYF	TGTGCCATCAGTGACCCAGGGTCTCACCAGATCACAGATACGCAGTATTTT
NA	TRBV5-1	TRBJ1-1	13	NA	CASSAMGGTEAFF	TGCGCCAGCAGCGCCATGGGGGGAACTGAAGCTTTCTTT
NA	TRBV2	TRBJ1-4	14	TRBD1	CASSNRGWGEKLFF	TGTGCCAGCAGTAACAGGGGGTGGGGTGAAAAACTGTTTTTT
NA	TRBV10-3	TRBJ2-3	15	NA	CAISESLGRADTQYF	TGTGCCATCAGTGAGTCTCTGGGCAGGGCAGATACGCAGTATTTT
NA	TRBV5-1	TRBJ2-1	15	TRBD1	CASSHRGGPNNEQFF	TGCGCCAGCAGCCACCGAGGGGGCCCCAACAATGAGCAGTTCTTC
NA	TRBV7-3	TRBJ1-1	15	TRBD1	CASSLGQGANTEAFF	TGTGCCAGCAGCTTGGGACAGGGGGCTAACACTGAAGCTTTCTTT
NA	TRBV5-1	TRBJ2-7	13	NA	CASSRDSQWEQYF	TGCGCCAGCAGCCGGGACTCGCAGTGGGAGCAGTACTTC
NA	TRBV9	TRBJ1-2	15	NA	CASSVGRGGWYGYTF	TGTGCCAGCAGCGTAGGGAGGGGAGGTTGGTATGGCTACACCTTC
NA	TRBV2	TRBJ2-7	16	TRBD2	CASSEPGTSGVYEQYF	TGTGCCAGCAGTGAACCCGGGACTAGCGGGGTCTACGAGCAGTACTTC
NA	TRBV19	TRBJ2-4	15	NA	CASSGGVVAKNIQYF	TGTGCCAGCTCTGGGGGAGTCGTAGCCAAAAACATTCAGTACTTC
NA	TRBV7-9	TRBJ2-5	8	NA	CASKTQYF	TGTGCCAGTAAGACCCAGTACTTC
few	TRBV5-4	TRBJ1-6	15	TRBD1	CASSSPGQGKSPLHF	TGTGCCAGCAGCTCCCCGGGACAGGGTAAATCACCCCTCCACTTT
NA	TRBV29-1	TRBJ1-2	14	TRBD1	CSVGDPTGNYGYTF	TGCAGCGTTGGGGATCCGACAGGGAACTATGGCTACACCTTC
once	TRBV18	TRBJ2-3	14	TRBD1	CASSPNARDSTQYF	TGTGCCAGCTCACCAAACGCACGGGACAGTACGCAGTATTTT